The 26 T cell receptor beta chains in this list originate from one sample, sequenced in a study of T cell responses to AZD1222 COVID-19 vaccine. TCRdb's table, derived via immunoSEQ multiplex PCR, lists solely in-frame clones and lacks some. The sample includes 140,000 or so clones, about 90% seen only once; the top ten take 7.5%. The input for sequencing was peripheral blood, taken 28 days after the second dose of the MenACWY control vaccine. Receptor source: an adult who received the MenACWY meningococcal vaccine as a control.

The V and J genes are TRBV7-2 and TRBJ2-3; 8 bases are a match to TRBD2. The length of the CDR3 is 15 residues. V trimming: 5 bases; J trimming: 5 bases; junction bases outside the gene matches: 9. Germline CDR1 reads SGHTA; CDR2 reads FQGNSA. The CDR3: CASSRRAGVGDTQYF. The CDR3 nucleotides are TGTGCCAGCAGCCGGAGAGCGGGAGTCGGAGATACGCAGTATTTT.

CDR3 sequence: CASSHHKAQKLFF. The CDR3 nucleotides read TGTGCCAGCAGCCACCACAAGGCACAAAAACTGTTTTTT. The chain carries TRBV3-1 (or the pseudogene TRBV3-2) and TRBJ1-4; D is ambiguous. The ends were cut back, 3 bases at V and 9 bases at J, with 11 bases in the middle. The CDR3 length is 13 residues. Germline V gives CDR1 LGHDT, CDR2 YNNKEL (reference sequence).

The chain uses TRBV28 and TRBJ1-2; 7 bases align to TRBD1. The germline CDR1 and CDR2 sequences are MDHEN and SYDVKM. With V trimmed by 5 bases and J by 4 bases, 13 bases remained unmatched. The CDR3 extends over 16 amino acids. The CDR3 nucleotides read TGTGCCAGCAGTACTCAGACAGGGCAAATTAGCTATGGCTACACCTTC. Translating it yields CASSTQTGQISYGYTF.

This chain joins TRBV9 and TRBJ1-3; D unclear. The CDR3 loop spans 17 amino acids. The V and J ends lost 0 bases and 0 bases respectively, with 13 bases between them. The V gene's germline CDR1 is SGDLS and CDR2 YYNGEE. The CDR3 nucleotides read TGTGCCAGCAGCGTAGACCCCGGGTCGACCTCTGGAAACACCATATATTTT. Residues: CASSVDPGSTSGNTIYF.

The CDR3 loop reads CASSFSPSEAGYTF. CDR3 DNA: TGTGCCAGCAGCTTTTCCCCCAGTGAGGCCGGCTACACCTTC. J is TRBJ1-2 and V is TRBV5-8; D not certain. Trimming took 2 bases from V and 8 from J, leaving 16 bases between them. Per germline, CDR1 SGHTS and CDR2 YDEGEE. CDR3 length: 14 residues.

The rearrangement links TRBV4-3 to TRBJ2-2, with TRBD1 matching 8 bases. The CDR3 has 18 amino acids. Germline trimming cut 0 bases from V and 7 bases from J; bases unmatched to any gene: 13. Germline loops: CDR1 LGHNA, CDR2 YSLEER. The CDR3 coding sequence is TGCGCCAGCAGCCAAGATCTAGTAGCAGGGGGCGCATTCGGGGAGCTGTTTTTT. Residues: CASSQDLVAGGAFGELFF.

V and J are TRBV28 and TRBJ2-5; D is possibly TRBD1 or TRBD2 (5 bases each). Germline loops: CDR1 MDHEN, CDR2 SYDVKM. V lost 1 base and J 5 bases, leaving 14 bases between the germline ends. The CDR3 consists of 15 residues. The DNA for the CDR3 is TGTGCCAGCAGTTTATCCGACCTGGGGGAGGAGACCCAGTACTTC. Residues: CASSLSDLGEETQYF.

The J gene is TRBJ2-1, the V gene TRBV7-2, with TRBD2 as a possible D gene (5 bases). Germline values: CDR1 SGHTA, CDR2 FQGNSA. Trimming shortened V by 1 base and J by 14 bases, and 15 bases separated the two germline ends. CDR3 length: 13 amino acids. CDR3 residues: CASSLGAERLKFF. In DNA form, the CDR3 reads TGTGCCAGCAGCTTAGGGGCTGAGCGACTAAAGTTCTTC.

This clone appeared a few times. The V and J genes are TRBV29-1 and TRBJ2-7, with D possibly matching TRBD2 (5 bases). This CDR3 contains 13 residues. Germline-derived CDR1 and CDR2 are SQVTM and ANQGSEA. V lost 4 bases and J 0 bases, leaving 10 bases between the germline ends. The DNA of the CDR3 is TGCAGCGTTGGTAGCGCCAGCTCCTACGAGCAGTACTTC. Translating gives CSVGSASSYEQYF.

The chain uses TRBV10-3 and TRBJ2-3, with D possibly being TRBD2 (5 bases). This CDR3 is 15 amino acids long. Looked up from germline, CDR1 is ENHRY and CDR2 is SYGVKD. Trimming shortened V by 6 bases and J by 0 bases, and 13 bases separated the two germline ends. This CDR3 reads CAISDVGLSTDTQYF. The CDR3 DNA reads TGTGCCATCAGCGACGTAGGACTTAGCACAGATACGCAGTATTTT.

The V gene is TRBV5-6, the J gene TRBJ2-2; no reliable D call. The CDR3 is 15 residues long. The V end was cut by 0 bases, the J end by 3 bases, with 9 bases between. The germline gives CDR1 SGHDT, CDR2 YYEEEE. The CDR3 DNA reads TGTGCCAGCAGCTTGGGCCCCTTTTACACCGGGGAGCTGTTTTTT. Protein: CASSLGPFYTGELFF.

This clone was counted once. The rearrangement links TRBV4-3 to TRBJ2-1, with D uncertain. Trimming removed 3 bases at V and 0 bases at J, with 15 bases between. The CDR3 contains 17 residues. Germline V CDR1 and CDR2: LGHNA, YSLEER. The DNA of the CDR3 is TGCGCCAGCAGCCATCCCGGAGCGACAAGCTCCTACAATGAGCAGTTCTTC. Residues: CASSHPGATSSYNEQFF.

The V and J genes are TRBV11-1 and TRBJ2-7; weak D call: TRBD1 (6 bases). V lost 2 bases to trimming and J lost 5 bases, with 13 bases between them. Per the germline V gene, CDR1 is SGHAT and CDR2 is FQDESV (reference sequence). This CDR3 is 14 amino acids long. The chain's CDR3 is CASSLNSGAHEQYF. The CDR3 region has the DNA TGTGCCAGCAGCTTAAACTCAGGGGCCCACGAGCAGTACTTC.

The chain has TRBV27 and TRBJ1-2; 7 bases align to TRBD1. V lost 4 bases, J lost 6 bases, and 11 bases stayed unmatched. The germline CDR1 and CDR2 sequences are MNHEY and SMNVEV (reference sequence). The CDR3 consists of 15 residues. CDR3 nucleotide sequence: TGTGCCAGCAGTTCCCTGACAGGGTTACTAAATGGCTACACCTTC. This codes for CASSSLTGLLNGYTF.

V usage is TRBV9 and J usage is TRBJ2-1; D tentatively fits TRBD1 or TRBD2 (6 bases each). Germline V gives CDR1 SGDLS, CDR2 YYNGEE. This CDR3 comprises 15 residues. V shed 0 bases and J shed 3 bases, with 10 bases lying between them. DNA of the CDR3: TGTGCCAGCAGCGTAGGGGGGGCGCACTACAATGAGCAGTTCTTC. Translation: CASSVGGAHYNEQFF.

The rearrangement joins TRBV2 to TRBJ1-5, with TRBD1 identical over 9 bases. CDR1 is SNHLY and CDR2 is FYNNEI in the germline V gene. CDR3 size: 15 residues. Losses at the gene ends were 6 bases for V and 6 bases for J; bases not matched to a gene: 9. In DNA, the CDR3 is TGTGCCAGCAGCGGACAGGGACAGGGAACTCAGCCCCAGCATTTT. This encodes CASSGQGQGTQPQHF.

The chain recombines TRBV2 with TRBJ2-7; D remains unclear. Germline-derived CDR1 and CDR2 are SNHLY and FYNNEI. Trimming stripped 1 base from V and 3 bases from J, with 4 bases between. This CDR3 has 12 residues. CDR3 amino acids: CASSEEIYEQYF. CDR3 nucleotide sequence: TGTGCCAGCAGTGAAGAGATCTACGAGCAGTACTTC.

The chain carries TRBV5-1 and TRBJ2-5; 7 bases align to TRBD1. V lost 4 bases, J lost 2 bases, and 5 bases stayed unmatched. CDR1 is SGHRS and CDR2 is YFSETQ in the germline V gene. The CDR3 runs to 14 residues. The CDR3 DNA follows: TGCGCCAGCAGCACGGGACAGCAACAAGAGACCCAGTACTTC. This sequence encodes CASSTGQQQETQYF.

V gene TRBV18 combines with J gene TRBJ2-1; 9 nucleotides match TRBD1. V shed 0 bases, J shed 7 bases, and the junction held 7 bases outside the gene matches. Germline CDR1 and CDR2: KGHSH and LQKENI. The CDR3 loop spans 16 amino acids. The CDR3 region is CASSPPAGQGINEQFF. CDR3 sequence (DNA): TGTGCCAGCTCACCACCGGCCGGACAGGGGATTAATGAGCAGTTCTTC.

This rearrangement joins TRBV6-2 or TRBV6-3 to TRBJ2-3, with a tentative D call TRBD2 (5 bases). CDR3 length equals 13 residues. CDR1 and CDR2 from the germline V gene are MNHEY and SVGEGT. V lost 5 bases and J lost 2, with 8 bases in between. This CDR3 is CASSEDSTDTQYF. The CDR3 coding sequence is TGTGCCAGCAGTGAGGACTCCACAGATACGCAGTATTTT.

The chain links TRBV29-1 to TRBJ2-7; D might be TRBD1 or TRBD2, each matching 7 bases. CDR1 SQVTM and CDR2 ANQGSEA come from the germline V gene. The CDR3 is 13 residues long. Trimming left V 4 bases short and J 5 bases short, with 15 bases between. CDR3 sequence reads: CSVGPQGGNEQYF. In nucleotides, the CDR3 is TGCAGCGTTGGGCCCCAGGGGGGGAACGAGCAGTACTTC.

The chain has TRBV24-1 and TRBJ2-3; 8 bases match TRBD2. The V gene's germline CDR1 is KGHDR and CDR2 SFDVKD. The V and J ends lost 6 bases and 3 bases, in that order; junction bases with no gene match: 7. This CDR3 contains 15 residues. CDR3 nucleotides: TGTGCCACCAGTCCTAGCGGGCGCGGGACAGATACGCAGTATTTT. Translated, it gives CATSPSGRGTDTQYF.

V usage is TRBV27 and J usage is TRBJ2-7; possibly TRBD1 or TRBD2 for D (5 bases each). CDR1 is MNHEY, CDR2 SMNVEV, per germline (reference sequence). V was trimmed by 6 bases and J by 5 bases, leaving 14 bases between them. This CDR3 comprises 13 residues. CDR3 sequence reads: CASRPGWGDEQYF. The CDR3 DNA reads as TGTGCCAGCAGACCAGGGTGGGGAGACGAGCAGTACTTC.

V and J are TRBV27 and TRBJ1-1; 7 bases are a match to TRBD1. The CDR3 has 14 residues. Germline V gene data show CDR1 as MNHEY and CDR2 as SMNVEV (reference sequence). The V gene end was trimmed by 2 bases and the J gene end by 5 bases; junction bases not matched to a gene: 5. CDR3: CASSLRGRVTEAFF. CDR3 DNA sequence: TGTGCCAGCAGTTTAAGGGGGCGAGTGACTGAAGCTTTCTTT.

V and J are TRBV4-1 and TRBJ2-7; 8 bases agree with TRBD2. Looked up from germline, CDR1 is MGHRA and CDR2 is YSYEKL. The CDR3 sequence is 16 residues long. The V and J ends lost 0 bases and 5 bases, in that order; junction bases with no gene match: 9. CDR3 sequence: CASSQEVAGPLNEQYF. The CDR3 DNA reads as TGCGCCAGCAGCCAAGAAGTAGCGGGGCCGCTAAACGAGCAGTACTTC.

This chain links TRBV19 with TRBJ1-2; D uncertain. Trimming left V 8 bases short and J 0 bases short, with 10 bases between. The CDR3 runs to 13 residues. CDR1 and CDR2 (germline): LNHDA, SQIVND (reference sequence). In DNA form, the CDR3 reads TGTGCCAGTGCGGCACAGTCTAACTATGGCTACACCTTC. Translated: CASAAQSNYGYTF.